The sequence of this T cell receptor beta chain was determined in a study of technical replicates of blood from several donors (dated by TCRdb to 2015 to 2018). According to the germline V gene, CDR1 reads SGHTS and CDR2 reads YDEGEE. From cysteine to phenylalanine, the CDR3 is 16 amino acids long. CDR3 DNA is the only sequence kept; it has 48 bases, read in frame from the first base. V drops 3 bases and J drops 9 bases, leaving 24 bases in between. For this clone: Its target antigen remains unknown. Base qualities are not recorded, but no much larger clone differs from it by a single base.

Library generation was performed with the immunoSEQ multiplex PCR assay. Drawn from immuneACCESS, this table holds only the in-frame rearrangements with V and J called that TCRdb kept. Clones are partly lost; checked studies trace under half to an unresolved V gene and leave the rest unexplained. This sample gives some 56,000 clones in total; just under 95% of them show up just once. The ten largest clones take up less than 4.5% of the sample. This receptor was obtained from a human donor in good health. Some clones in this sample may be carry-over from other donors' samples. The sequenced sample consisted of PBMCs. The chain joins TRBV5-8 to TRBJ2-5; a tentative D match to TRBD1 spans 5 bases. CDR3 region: CASSSRTGGAHVSQYF. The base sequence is TGTGCCAGCAGCTCCCGTACCGGTGGGGCCCACGTTTCCCAGTACTTC.